The following is a T cell receptor (beta chain) sequence with its context. Amplification yielded TCR beta CDR3 regions, with RNA transcripts as the source. A set of HTBI primers served as the primers for a first-round RT-PCR of the TCR CDR3. In TCRdb, the multiplex PCR reads were re-called with MiXCR into one record per CDR3 protein. The sample lists about 580,000 distinct CDR3 sequences, more than 45% occurring once. The sample belongs to a study of T cells in Graves' hyperthyroidism and ophthalmopathy. Unmatched junction bases numbered 10, after V lost 6 bases and J lost 9 bases. This CDR3 is 15 amino acids long. Germline assignment: CDR1 SGHDN and CDR2 FVKESK. Patients between 18 and 65 years old had hyperthyroidism, newly diagnosed and lasting under 2 months.

The chain couples TRBV14 to TRBJ1-6; 8 bases match TRBD1. Sequencing was performed on peripheral blood or thyroid tissue (not recorded which). The origin of this receptor is a young woman with Graves' hyperthyroidism. Written as DNA, the CDR3 is TGTGCCAGCAGACCGACACAGGGGGACAGTTCACCCCTCCACTTT. Amino acid sequence: CASRPTQGDSSPLHF.